These T cell receptor beta chains were read from a single sample in a study of T cell responses to AZD1222 COVID-19 vaccine. The repertoire was sequenced with immunoSEQ multiplex PCR; TCRdb's copy has only in-frame clones and lacks some. The sample lists roughly 130,000 clones, just over 90% seen once, with 1.5% to 2% in the top ten. This material consisted of peripheral blood, taken on day 0 of AZD1222 vaccination. Receptor source: an adult in good health. The CDR3 runs from the conserved cysteine through the conserved F or W. A D gene is named only where the DNA matches it firmly. Expanded clones are given a class, and other clones once, few, many or no size at all.

D,V,J,size,CDR3,DNA
TRBD2,TRBV5-1,TRBJ2-2,NA,CASSLAPSVEGGNGELFF,TGCGCCAGCAGCTTGGCCCCCTCCGTGGAGGGAGGGAACGGGGAGCTGTTTTTT
TRBD1,TRBV19,TRBJ1-2,NA,CASSIGTGTNYGYTF,TGTGCCAGTAGCATCGGGACAGGGACTAACTATGGCTACACCTTC
TRBD2,TRBV5-5,TRBJ2-7,NA,CASSFGLAGGTEQYF,TGTGCCAGCAGCTTCGGACTAGCGGGGGGGACCGAGCAGTACTTC
NA,TRBV9,TRBJ1-1,NA,CASSAPPGNTEAFF,TGTGCCAGCAGCGCCCCTCCAGGGAACACTGAAGCTTTCTTT
TRBD2,TRBV5-8,TRBJ2-1,NA,CASSSSAGGWNNEQFF,TGTGCCAGCAGCTCCTCGGCGGGGGGGTGGAACAATGAGCAGTTCTTC
NA,TRBV5-6,TRBJ1-4,NA,CASSLIGREKLFF,TGTGCCAGCAGCTTAATAGGCCGTGAAAAACTGTTTTTT
TRBD1,TRBV5-1,TRBJ2-7,NA,CASSLGDSRAEQYF,TGCGCCAGCAGCTTGGGGGACAGCCGCGCCGAGCAGTACTTC
NA,TRBV2,TRBJ1-4,once,CASSVGTPGEKLFF,TGTGCCAGCAGTGTGGGCACCCCGGGTGAAAAACTGTTTTTT
NA,TRBV7-9,TRBJ1-3,NA,CASSLGRSGNTIYF,TGTGCCAGCAGCTTAGGCAGGTCTGGAAACACCATATATTTT
TRBD1,TRBV11-2,TRBJ1-1,NA,CASSWGTGGSAEAFF,TGTGCCAGCAGCTGGGGGACAGGGGGCTCCGCTGAAGCTTTCTTT
NA,TRBV4-2,TRBJ1-2,NA,CASSQDSYGYTF,TGTGCCAGCAGCCAAGACAGCTATGGCTACACCTTC
TRBD1,TRBV6-5,TRBJ2-1,NA,CASSYGQGAYNEQFF,TGTGCCAGCAGTTACGGGCAGGGGGCCTACAATGAGCAGTTCTTC
TRBD1,TRBV30,TRBJ1-3,NA,CAWSTGGSGNTIYF,TGTGCCTGGTCGACAGGGGGTTCTGGAAACACCATATATTTT
TRBD1,TRBV4-3,TRBJ1-2,once,CASSQSPGQARYGYTF,TGCGCCAGCAGCCAATCACCGGGACAGGCCCGCTATGGCTACACCTTC
NA,TRBV4-2,TRBJ2-4,NA,CASSQEFSGFNIQYF,TGTGCCAGCAGCCAAGAGTTTTCCGGGTTCAACATTCAGTACTTC
TRBD1,TRBV28,TRBJ1-6,NA,CASSLGGQGESPLHF,TGTGCCAGCAGTTTAGGGGGACAGGGTGAATCACCCCTCCACTTT
TRBD1,TRBV5-4,TRBJ2-4,NA,CASSWGQWAKNIQYF,TGTGCCAGCAGCTGGGGACAGTGGGCCAAAAACATTCAGTACTTC
NA,TRBV30,TRBJ1-2,NA,CAWRAGQGGGYTF,TGTGCCTGGCGCGCGGGTCAGGGAGGGGGCTACACCTTC
NA,TRBV6-8,TRBJ2-1,NA,CAWGRHHEQFF,TGTGCCTGGGGGCGGCACCACGAGCAGTTCTTC
TRBD2,TRBV23-1,TRBJ2-3,NA,CASSQAYPPGLAGGTDTQYF,TGCGCCAGCAGTCAAGCATACCCACCGGGACTAGCGGGGGGAACAGATACGCAGTATTTT
NA,TRBV6-2/TRBV6-3,TRBJ1-5,NA,CASSYLRGMNQPQHF,TGTGCCAGCAGTTACCTCAGGGGAATGAATCAGCCCCAGCATTTT
NA,TRBV4-3,TRBJ1-6,NA,CASSQREVSPLHF,TGCGCCAGCAGCCAAAGGGAGGTCTCACCCCTCCACTTT
TRBD1,TRBV6-2/TRBV6-3,TRBJ1-2,NA,CASSYSTGNGYTF,TGTGCCAGCAGTTACTCGACAGGGAATGGCTACACCTTC
NA,TRBV19,TRBJ2-5,NA,CASSPGDRAQETQYF,TGTGCCAGTAGTCCGGGGGACAGAGCCCAAGAGACCCAGTACTTC
TRBD2,TRBV5-1,TRBJ2-3,NA,CASSLERGSTDTQYF,TGCGCCAGCAGCTTGGAGCGGGGAAGCACAGATACGCAGTATTTT
NA,TRBV11-3,TRBJ1-1,NA,CASSFDLNTEAFF,TGTGCCAGCAGCTTTGACTTGAACACTGAAGCTTTCTTT
NA,TRBV10-3,TRBJ1-5,NA,CATKDPRGNQPQHF,TGTGCCACTAAGGACCCGAGGGGCAATCAGCCCCAGCATTTT
TRBD2,TRBV10-2,TRBJ2-1,once,CASSERGGYNEQFF,TGCGCCAGCAGTGAGCGGGGGGGCTACAATGAGCAGTTCTTC
NA,TRBV4-2,TRBJ2-1,NA,CASSQEGQATEQFF,TGTGCCAGCAGCCAGGAGGGCCAAGCGACTGAGCAGTTCTTC
NA,TRBV7-6,TRBJ1-3,NA,CASSLARDRLSGNTIYF,TGTGCCAGCAGCTTAGCCCGAGACAGGTTATCTGGAAACACCATATATTTT
TRBD1,TRBV11-2,TRBJ1-4,NA,CASSNSGTGDEKLFF,TGTGCCAGCAGCAACTCCGGGACAGGGGATGAAAAACTGTTTTTT
NA,TRBV6-5,TRBJ1-4,NA,CASSYGNLGEKLFF,TGTGCCAGCAGTTACGGGAATCTAGGTGAAAAACTGTTTTTT
NA,TRBV3-1/TRBV3-2,TRBJ1-3,NA,CASSLGTFSGNTIYF,TGTGCCAGCAGCCTTGGGACATTCTCTGGAAACACCATATATTTT
NA,TRBV2,TRBJ2-5,NA,CASNLQDRRETQYF,TGTGCCAGCAATCTTCAGGATAGGCGGGAGACCCAGTACTTC
NA,TRBV28,TRBJ2-2,NA,CASSWTASGELFF,TGTGCCAGCAGCTGGACAGCCTCCGGGGAGCTGTTTTTT
TRBD2,TRBV7-9,TRBJ2-2,NA,CASSPGLAAGELFF,TGTGCCAGCAGCCCGGGACTAGCGGCCGGGGAGCTGTTTTTT
NA,TRBV18,TRBJ1-1,NA,CASSPPGGVDTEAFF,TGTGCCAGCTCACCACCAGGAGGGGTTGACACTGAAGCTTTCTTT
NA,TRBV12-3/TRBV12-4,TRBJ2-1,NA,CASSPARYNEQFF,TGTGCCAGCAGTCCCGCGCGCTACAATGAGCAGTTCTTC
TRBD1,TRBV5-1,TRBJ2-1,NA,CASSLNTGGANEQFF,TGCGCCAGCAGCTTAAACACAGGGGGCGCGAATGAGCAGTTCTTC
TRBD2,TRBV3-1/TRBV3-2,TRBJ2-1,NA,CASSPRTSGYNEQFF,TGTGCCAGCAGCCCACGGACTAGCGGTTACAATGAGCAGTTCTTC